The T cell receptor (beta chain) described here comes from a study of cytomegalovirus exposure and HLA in healthy donors. V was clipped by 5 bases and J by 6 bases, with 17 bases between them. The CDR3 covers 14 residues. Germline lookup yields CDR1 SGHAT and CDR2 FQNNGV. The protocol was immunoSEQ multiplex PCR, while the TCRdb copy is restricted to in-frame clones and leaves out a portion. The repertoire includes 150,000 to 200,000 clones, roughly 86% of them detected once, and 2% to 3% sits in the top ten. The chain has TRBV11-2 and TRBJ2-7; a possible D gene is TRBD2 (6 bases). The sequenced sample consisted of PBMCs. The clonotype originates from a man between 18 and 35 years old in good health and CMV-seropositive. CDR3 nucleotides: TGTGCCAGCAGCCTCGGGACTCCAGCTCGCGAGCAGTACTTC. Protein sequence: CASSLGTPAREQYF.